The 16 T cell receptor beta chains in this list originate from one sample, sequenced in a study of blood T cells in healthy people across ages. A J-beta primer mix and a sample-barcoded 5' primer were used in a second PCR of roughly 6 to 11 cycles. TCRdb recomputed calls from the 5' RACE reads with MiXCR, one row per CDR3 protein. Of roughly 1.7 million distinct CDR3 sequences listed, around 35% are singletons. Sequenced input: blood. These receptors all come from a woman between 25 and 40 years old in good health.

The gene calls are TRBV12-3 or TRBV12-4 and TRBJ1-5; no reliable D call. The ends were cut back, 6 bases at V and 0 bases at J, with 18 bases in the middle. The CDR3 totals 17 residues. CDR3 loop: CASRWTRGFYSNQPQHF. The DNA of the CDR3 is TGTGCCAGCAGATGGACCCGGGGATTTTATAGCAATCAGCCCCAGCATTTT.

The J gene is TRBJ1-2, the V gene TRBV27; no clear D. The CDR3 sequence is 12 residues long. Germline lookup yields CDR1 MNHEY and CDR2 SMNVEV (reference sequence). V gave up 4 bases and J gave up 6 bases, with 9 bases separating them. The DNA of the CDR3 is TGTGCCAGCAGTTCTGGGTGGGATGGCTACACCTTC. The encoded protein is CASSSGWDGYTF.

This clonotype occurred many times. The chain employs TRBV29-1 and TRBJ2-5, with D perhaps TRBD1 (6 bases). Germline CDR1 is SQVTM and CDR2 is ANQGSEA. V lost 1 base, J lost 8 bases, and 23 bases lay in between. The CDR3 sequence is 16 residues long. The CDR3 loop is CSVEAEWGHGLETQYF. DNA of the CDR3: TGCAGCGTTGAAGCTGAATGGGGACACGGATTGGAAACCCAGTACTTC.

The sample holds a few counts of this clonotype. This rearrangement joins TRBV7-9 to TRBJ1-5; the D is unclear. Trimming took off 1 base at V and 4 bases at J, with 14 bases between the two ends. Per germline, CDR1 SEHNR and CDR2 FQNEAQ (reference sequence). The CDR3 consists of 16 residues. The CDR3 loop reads CASSLVDGQNNQPQHF. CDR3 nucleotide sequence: TGTGCCAGCAGCTTAGTGGATGGTCAGAATAATCAGCCCCAGCATTTT.

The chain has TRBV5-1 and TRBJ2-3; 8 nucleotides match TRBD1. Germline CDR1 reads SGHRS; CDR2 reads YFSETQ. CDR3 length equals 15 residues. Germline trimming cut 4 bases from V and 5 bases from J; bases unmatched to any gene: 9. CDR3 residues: CASSLGQGVRDTQYF. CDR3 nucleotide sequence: TGCGCCAGCAGCCTCGGACAGGGAGTCAGAGATACGCAGTATTTT.

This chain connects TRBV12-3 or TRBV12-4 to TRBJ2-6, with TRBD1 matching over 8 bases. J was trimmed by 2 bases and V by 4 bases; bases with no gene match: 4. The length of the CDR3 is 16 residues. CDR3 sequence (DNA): TGTGCCAGCAGTTGGACAGGGATCCCTGGGGCCAACGTCCTGACTTTC. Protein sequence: CASSWTGIPGANVLTF.

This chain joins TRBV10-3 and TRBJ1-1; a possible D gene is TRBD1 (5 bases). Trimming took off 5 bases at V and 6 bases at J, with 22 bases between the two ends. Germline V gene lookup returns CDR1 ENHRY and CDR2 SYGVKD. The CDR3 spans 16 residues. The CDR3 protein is CAISKPGSAGSSEAFF. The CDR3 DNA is TGTGCCATCAGTAAACCGGGATCGGCAGGGTCCTCTGAAGCTTTCTTT.

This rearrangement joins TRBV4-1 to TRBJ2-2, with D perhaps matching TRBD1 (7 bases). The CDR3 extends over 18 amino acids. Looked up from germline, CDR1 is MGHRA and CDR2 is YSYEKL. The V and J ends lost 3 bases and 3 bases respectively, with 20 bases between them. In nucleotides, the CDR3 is TGCGCCAGCAGCCACAGCGGGCCGGGACAGCAGGACACCGGGGAGCTGTTTTTT. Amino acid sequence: CASSHSGPGQQDTGELFF.

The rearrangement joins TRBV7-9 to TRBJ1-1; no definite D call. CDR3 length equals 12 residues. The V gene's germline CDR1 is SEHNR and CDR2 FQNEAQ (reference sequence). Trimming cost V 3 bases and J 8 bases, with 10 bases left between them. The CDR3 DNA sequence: TGTGCCAGCAGCTTGTCTGCAGAAGAAGCTTTCTTT. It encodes CASSLSAEEAFF.

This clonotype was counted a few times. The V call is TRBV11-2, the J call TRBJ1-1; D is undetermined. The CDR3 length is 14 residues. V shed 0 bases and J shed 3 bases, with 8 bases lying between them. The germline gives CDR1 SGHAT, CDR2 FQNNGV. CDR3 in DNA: TGTGCCAGCAGCTTAGATGTGAGCTACACTGAAGCTTTCTTT. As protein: CASSLDVSYTEAFF.

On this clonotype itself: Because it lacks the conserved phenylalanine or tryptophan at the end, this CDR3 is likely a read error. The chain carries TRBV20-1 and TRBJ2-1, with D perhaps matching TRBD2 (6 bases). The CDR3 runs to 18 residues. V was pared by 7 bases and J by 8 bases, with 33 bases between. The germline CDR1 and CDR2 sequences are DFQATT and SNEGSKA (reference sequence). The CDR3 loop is CSGRGWVVGASQSDEQFV. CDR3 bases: TGCAGTGGGAGGGGTTGGGTGGTTGGGGCCTCGCAGAGCGATGAGCAGTTCGTC.

The DNA for the CDR3 is TGTGCCAGCAGCCAAACCGACAGGAGGGTGGGTGGCTACACCTTC. It is translated as CASSQTDRRVGGYTF. The V call is TRBV4-2, the J call TRBJ1-2; tentative D call: TRBD1 (6 bases). This CDR3 comprises 15 residues. Trimming left V 2 bases short and J 7 bases short, with 17 bases between. Looked up from germline, CDR1 is LGHNA and CDR2 is YNFKEQ.

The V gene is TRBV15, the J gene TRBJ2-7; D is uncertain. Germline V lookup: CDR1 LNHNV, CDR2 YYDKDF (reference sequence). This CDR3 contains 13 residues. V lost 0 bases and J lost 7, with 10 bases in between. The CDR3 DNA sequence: TGTGCCACCAGCAGAGATTTGGAACGGGAGCAGTACTTC. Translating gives CATSRDLEREQYF.

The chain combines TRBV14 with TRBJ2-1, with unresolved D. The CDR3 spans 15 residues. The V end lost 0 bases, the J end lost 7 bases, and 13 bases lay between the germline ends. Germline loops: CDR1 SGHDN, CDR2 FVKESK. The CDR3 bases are TGTGCCAGCAGCCAAGAGGTCAGAGGATGGAATGAGCAGTTCTTC. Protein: CASSQEVRGWNEQFF.

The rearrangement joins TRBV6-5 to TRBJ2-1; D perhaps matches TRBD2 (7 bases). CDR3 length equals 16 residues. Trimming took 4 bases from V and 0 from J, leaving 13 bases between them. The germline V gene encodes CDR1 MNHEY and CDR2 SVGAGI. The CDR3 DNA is TGTGCCAGCAGTTGGCGGGGGCTAAGCTCCTACAATGAGCAGTTCTTC. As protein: CASSWRGLSSYNEQFF.

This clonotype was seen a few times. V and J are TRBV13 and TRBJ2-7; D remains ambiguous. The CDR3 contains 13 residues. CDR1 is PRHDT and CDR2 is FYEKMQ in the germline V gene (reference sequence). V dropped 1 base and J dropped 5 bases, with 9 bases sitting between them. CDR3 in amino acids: CASSLDGVDEQYF. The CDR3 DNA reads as TGTGCCAGCAGCTTAGATGGCGTCGACGAGCAGTACTTC.